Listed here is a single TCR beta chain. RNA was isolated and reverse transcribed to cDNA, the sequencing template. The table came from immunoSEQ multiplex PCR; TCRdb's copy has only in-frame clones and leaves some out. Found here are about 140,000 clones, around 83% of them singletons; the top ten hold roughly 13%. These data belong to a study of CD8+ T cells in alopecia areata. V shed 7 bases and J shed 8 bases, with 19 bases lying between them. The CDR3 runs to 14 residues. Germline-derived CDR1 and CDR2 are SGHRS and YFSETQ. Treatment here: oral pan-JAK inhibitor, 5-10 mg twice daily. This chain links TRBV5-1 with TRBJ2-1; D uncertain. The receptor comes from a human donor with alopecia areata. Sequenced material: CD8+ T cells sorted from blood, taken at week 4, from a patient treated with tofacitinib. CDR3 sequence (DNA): TGCGCCAGCGGCAGTGGTAGCCCTACGGATGAGCAGTTCTTC. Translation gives CASGSGSPTDEQFF.